This TCR beta chain was captured by sequencing in a study of T cells in tumors after PD-1 blockade. Study as a whole: Some patients also took daily vismodegib 150 mg during anti-PD-1 treatment.

There are 13 residues in the CDR3. V was cut by 6 bases and J by 2 bases, with 10 bases left in between. Germline lookup yields CDR1 MDHEN and CDR2 SYDVKM. TCRdb keeps only in-frame clones here, not all; method: immunoSEQ multiplex PCR. The repertoire holds some 18,000 clones, with more than 65% as singletons. V gene TRBV28 combines with J gene TRBJ1-1; perhaps TRBD1 as D (5 bases). The clonotype was recovered from a human donor with advanced basal cell or squamous cell carcinoma (not recorded which). This specimen was PBMCs, taken after anti-PD-1 therapy. The CDR3 is CASSGTVNTEAFF. For the CDR3, the DNA is TGTGCCAGCAGCGGGACGGTTAACACTGAAGCTTTCTTT.